The T cell receptor beta chain under discussion was sequenced for a study of blood T cell repertoires in COVID-19. On the study more broadly: COVID-19 samples from acute and convalescent phases originated in the United States, Italy and Spain.

The V gene's germline CDR1 is LNHDA and CDR2 SQIVND (reference sequence). The CDR3 has 13 residues. With 3 bases removed from V and 5 bases from J, the gap between germline ends came to 7 bases. Participant age was roughly 18 to 89 years, and participants resided in 24 US areas. Participants had their cohort set by participant-reported clinical history. Exposed participants encountered a COVID-19 case during the 2 weeks preceding study entry. TCRdb's copy holds only in-frame clones and misses some; the assay was immunoSEQ multiplex PCR. The repertoire has 250,000 or so clones, under 95% of them found once; the top ten carry approximately 3%.

This receptor was obtained from a man aged 35-49 years who had been exposed to COVID-19. This chain uses TRBV19 with TRBJ2-2, with D uncertain. Sequenced material: PBMCs or T cells enriched from blood (not recorded which). The CDR3 spells CASSISDTGELFF. The CDR3 DNA reads TGTGCCAGTAGTATTTCAGATACCGGGGAGCTGTTTTTT.